A single sample gave rise to the 17 T cell receptor beta chains below, sequenced in a study of Ad26.COV2.S vaccination and SARS-CoV-2 variants. Treatment reported: about 20 received Ad26.COV2.S at low or high dose, single or two shots; about 5 received placebo; per-sample allocation not given. The samples were gathered on day 63 after the first injection of vaccine or placebo. Generated by immunoSEQ multiplex PCR, the TCRdb table keeps only in-frame clones and is missing some. The repertoire holds a few hundred thousand clones, less than 95% seen once, with approximately 4.5% in the top ten. This specimen consisted of peripheral blood, obtained in a trial of Ad26.COV2.S vaccine versus placebo. All receptors come from a person between 18 and 59 years old who received the Ad26.COV2.S COVID-19 vaccine or a placebo.

This chain links TRBV27 with TRBJ1-5; D is possibly TRBD1 (5 bases). The CDR3 spans 14 residues. With 5 bases removed from V and 5 bases from J, the gap between germline ends came to 13 bases. CDR1 and CDR2 from the germline V gene are MNHEY and SMNVEV (reference sequence). CDR3 DNA sequence: TGTGCCAGCAGTCCTAAGGCAGGGTATCAGCCCCAGCATTTT. This translates into CASSPKAGYQPQHF.

DNA of the CDR3: TGTGCCAGCAGCGTAGATTTGGGGGGTCAGCCCCAGCATTTT. This translates into CASSVDLGGQPQHF. The chain combines TRBV9 with TRBJ1-5; D possibly corresponds to TRBD1 (5 bases). The CDR3 extends over 14 amino acids. Germline V gene data show CDR1 as SGDLS and CDR2 as YYNGEE. Deletions cut 0 bases from V and 6 bases from J, with 10 bases between.

The chain combines TRBV21-1 with TRBJ2-1; the table's D call of TRBD2 was not tested on the DNA. TRBV21-1 corresponds to a pseudogene. The CDR3 spans 16 residues. CDR3 sequence reads: CASNQWREHLYNEQFF. CDR3 sequence (DNA): TGTGCCAGCAATCAATGGCGGGAGCACCTCTACAATGAGCAGTTCTTC.

The V call is TRBV4-2, the J call TRBJ2-3; the match to TRBD2 covers 7 bases. CDR3 size: 17 residues. In germline, CDR1 is LGHNA, CDR2 YNFKEQ. V lost 0 bases, J lost 3 bases, and 9 bases stayed unmatched. Here the CDR3 reads CASSQERLGRKTDTQYF. The CDR3 DNA reads as TGTGCCAGCAGCCAAGAACGTCTCGGGAGGAAGACAGATACGCAGTATTTT.

V gene TRBV4-1 combines with J gene TRBJ2-1; D may be TRBD1 (6 bases). CDR3 length: 13 residues. V shed 0 bases and J shed 16 bases, with 16 bases lying between them. Germline-derived CDR1 and CDR2 are MGHRA and YSYEKL. CDR3 in amino acids: CASSQDGTGRKFF. CDR3 coding DNA: TGCGCCAGCAGCCAAGATGGAACAGGGCGGAAATTCTTC.

The chain has TRBV2 and TRBJ1-4; D is unresolved. This CDR3 has 18 amino acids. Germline V gene sequence: CDR1 SNHLY, CDR2 FYNNEI. Trimming pared 5 bases from V and 7 bases from J, leaving 26 bases between. Here the CDR3 reads CASSSERPNSLAFEKLFF. The CDR3 DNA follows: TGTGCCAGCAGTAGCGAACGTCCGAACTCGCTCGCCTTTGAAAAACTGTTTTTT.

DNA for the CDR3: TGTGCCAGCAGCCCTAGAGGGACTAGCGGGAGTATACTAGATACGCAGTATTTT. Encoded protein: CASSPRGTSGSILDTQYF. This rearrangement joins TRBV7-9 to TRBJ2-3; 14 bases align to TRBD2. The germline gives CDR1 SEHNR, CDR2 FQNEAQ (reference sequence). The CDR3 has 18 amino acids. Unmatched junction bases numbered 12, after V lost 5 bases and J lost 5 bases.

This chain connects TRBV28 to TRBJ2-3; 12 bases are shared with TRBD1. Germline V lookup: CDR1 MDHEN, CDR2 SYDVKM. The CDR3 covers 15 residues. V gave up 3 bases and J gave up 6 bases; unmatched junction bases: 4. CDR3 nucleotide sequence: TGTGCCAGCAGTTTGGGACAGGGGGCTGAGGATACGCAGTATTTT. Translation: CASSLGQGAEDTQYF.

This clone was detected a few times. The rearrangement joins TRBV7-9 to TRBJ2-7; D not resolved. Germline V gives CDR1 SEHNR, CDR2 FQNEAQ (reference sequence). CDR3 length: 14 amino acids. V was cut by 0 bases and J by 0 bases, with 6 bases left in between. The CDR3 reads CASSLAGGSYEQYF. The DNA for the CDR3 is TGTGCCAGCAGCTTAGCGGGCGGCTCCTACGAGCAGTACTTC.

This chain uses TRBV11-3 with TRBJ2-1; TRBD2 agrees at 9 bases. Germline V gene sequence: CDR1 SGHNT, CDR2 YENEEA. This CDR3 comprises 15 residues. V dropped 5 bases and J dropped 4; count of bases not matched to a gene: 6. The CDR3 sequence is CASSLSGSVYNEQFF. Here the CDR3 DNA reads TGTGCCAGCAGCCTTAGCGGGAGCGTTTACAATGAGCAGTTCTTC.

The gene calls are TRBV18 and TRBJ2-3; D remains unclear. V dropped 2 bases and J dropped 0 bases, with 9 bases sitting between them. The CDR3 runs 15 residues. Germline values: CDR1 KGHSH, CDR2 LQKENI. The CDR3 loop reads CASSPLARSTDTQYF. The CDR3 DNA follows: TGTGCCAGCTCACCATTAGCAAGGAGCACAGATACGCAGTATTTT.

The chain joins TRBV5-6 to TRBJ2-5; maybe TRBD1 (5 bases). This CDR3 has 14 amino acids. Germline V gene sequence: CDR1 SGHDT, CDR2 YYEEEE. Trimming removed 3 bases from V and 2 bases from J, with 11 bases in between. The CDR3 nucleotides read TGTGCCAGCAGCTCCAGGGCTATTCAAGAGACCCAGTACTTC. Translation gives CASSSRAIQETQYF.

The chain combines TRBV24-1 with TRBJ2-1; 10 nucleotides line up with TRBD1. This CDR3 comprises 17 residues. With 1 base clipped from V and 2 bases from J, the junction kept 4 bases outside the gene matches. Germline V lookup: CDR1 KGHDR, CDR2 SFDVKD. The CDR3 spells CATSDLGTGETYNEQFF. For the CDR3, the DNA is TGTGCCACCAGTGATTTAGGGACAGGGGAAACCTACAATGAGCAGTTCTTC.

CDR3 DNA: TGCGCCAGCAGCTTGGGCCCTAGCGGGAGGTCTCTCTCCTACGAGCAGTACTTC. Its translation: CASSLGPSGRSLSYEQYF. The V and J genes are TRBV5-1 and TRBJ2-7; TRBD2 matches at 11 bases. Germline V gives CDR1 SGHRS, CDR2 YFSETQ. Trimming removed 0 bases from V and 0 bases from J; junction bases left unmatched: 8. The length of the CDR3 is 18 residues.

The chain couples TRBV9 to TRBJ2-3; D gene ambiguous. CDR1 and CDR2 (germline): SGDLS, YYNGEE. Trimming pared 5 bases from V and 2 bases from J, leaving 15 bases between. This CDR3 spans 15 amino acids. Here the CDR3 DNA reads TGTGCCAGCAGTCCCCATGGGCGATACACAGATACGCAGTATTTT. It yields the protein CASSPHGRYTDTQYF.

The chain combines TRBV4-1 with TRBJ2-7; no reliable D call. In germline, CDR1 is MGHRA, CDR2 YSYEKL. Trimming left V 1 base short and J 6 bases short, with 4 bases between. The CDR3 length is 11 residues. DNA of the CDR3: TGCGCCAGCAGCCAAGGGCTCGAGCAGTACTTC. Protein: CASSQGLEQYF.

The J gene is TRBJ2-3, the V gene TRBV24-1; D is unresolved. Trimming took 3 bases from V and 1 from J, leaving 10 bases between them. Germline CDR1 is KGHDR and CDR2 is SFDVKD. CDR3 length: 15 amino acids. CDR3 amino acids: CATSDPSTGTDTQYF. In DNA, the CDR3 is TGTGCCACCAGTGATCCATCCACCGGCACAGATACGCAGTATTTT.